The entry below describes one TCR beta chain. V shed 3 bases and J 9 bases; nucleotides not matched to a gene: 9. Germline CDR1 reads LGHDT; CDR2 reads YNNKEL (reference sequence). CDR3 length equals 15 residues. This sample was taken from a study of blood T cell repertoires in COVID-19. TCRdb's table, derived via immunoSEQ multiplex PCR, lists solely in-frame clones and lacks some. Of about 240,000 clones listed, 86% are singletons. Sequencing used PBMCs or T cells enriched from blood (not recorded which). This chain uses TRBV3-1 (or the pseudogene TRBV3-2) with TRBJ2-1, with TRBD2 matching 9 bases. The receptor comes from a woman aged 40-49 years with acute COVID-19. DNA of the CDR3: TGTGCCAGCAGCCAGACTAGCGGAGGCCTCGGTGAGCAGTTCTTC. Protein product: CASSQTSGGLGEQFF.